These T cell receptor beta chains were read from a single sample in a study of cytomegalovirus exposure and HLA in healthy donors. Data came from immunoSEQ multiplex PCR; TCRdb stores just in-frame clones and leaves some out. The sample yields about 170,000 clones, roughly 79% seen once. The sequenced material came from PBMCs. The receptors were gathered from a woman in her 30s in good health and CMV-seropositive. CDR3s include the opening cysteine and the closing phenylalanine or tryptophan. A D gene is named only where the DNA matches it firmly. Size is stated for part of the rows, as once, few or many counts, or as a class when the clone is expanded.

D gene,V gene,clone size,J gene,CDR3 DNA,CDR3 protein
NA,TRBV7-9,few,TRBJ2-7,TGTGCCAGCAGTCTAGGGGATGGGTCCTACGAGCAGTACTTC,CASSLGDGSYEQYF
NA,TRBV7-9,NA,TRBJ2-7,TGTGCCAGCAGCTTAGGGGAGATCGAGCAGTACTTC,CASSLGEIEQYF
TRBD2,TRBV4-1,NA,TRBJ2-7,TGCGCCAGCAGCTCTCCGGGACTAGCGATCTACGAGCAGTACTTC,CASSSPGLAIYEQYF
TRBD1,TRBV10-3,once,TRBJ1-2,TGTGCCATCAGCCAAGACAGGGACTATGGCTACACCTTC,CAISQDRDYGYTF
NA,TRBV5-4,NA,TRBJ2-5,TGTGCCAGCAGTGTCACCAGGGAGACCCAGTACTTC,CASSVTRETQYF
NA,TRBV5-1,few,TRBJ1-1,TGCGCCAGCAGCTTGGGAGGGGGCACTGAAGCTTTCTTT,CASSLGGGTEAFF
NA,TRBV29-1,NA,TRBJ1-2,TGCAGCGTTCGGGACACCGATGGCTACACCTTC,CSVRDTDGYTF
TRBD2,TRBV5-1,once,TRBJ2-1,TGCGCCAGCAGCTTTTTAGCGGGGGGGCCCTACAATGAGCAGTTCTTC,CASSFLAGGPYNEQFF
TRBD1,TRBV6-5,few,TRBJ2-7,TGTGCCAGCAGTCCCGGGACAGCAGGCTACGAGCAGTACTTC,CASSPGTAGYEQYF
TRBD2,TRBV28,few,TRBJ2-3,TGTGCCAGCAGTTTTCTAGCGGGGGGCGCGCTTGATACGCAGTATTTT,CASSFLAGGALDTQYF
NA,TRBV7-9,NA,TRBJ1-1,TGTGCCAGCAGCTTAGAACAGGGCGGCACTGAAGCTTTCTTT,CASSLEQGGTEAFF
NA,TRBV30,NA,TRBJ2-1,TGTGCCTGGAGTGTACTCGGACTGGGGGAGCAGTTCTTC,CAWSVLGLGEQFF
NA,TRBV4-3,NA,TRBJ2-5,TGCGCCAGCAGCCGGCAGGGGTACCAAGAGACCCAGTACTTC,CASSRQGYQETQYF
NA,TRBV4-3,NA,TRBJ2-3,TGCGCCAGCAGCCAAAACCCCCGACACAGCCTTAGCACAGATACGCAGTATTTT,CASSQNPRHSLSTDTQYF
TRBD1,TRBV7-8,NA,TRBJ1-1,TGTGCCAGCAGTCACGGACAGGGTGTGAACACTGAAGCTTTCTTT,CASSHGQGVNTEAFF
NA,TRBV9,NA,TRBJ2-3,TGTGCCAGCAGCGTAGACGGTTCTTACACAGATACGCAGTATTTT,CASSVDGSYTDTQYF
TRBD1,TRBV7-2,NA,TRBJ1-3,TGTGCCAGCAGCTTAGTAGGGACAGGCTCTGGAAACACCATATATTTT,CASSLVGTGSGNTIYF
TRBD1,TRBV4-3,NA,TRBJ1-5,TGCGCCAGCAGCCAAGTCGCGGGACAGGGGGATCAGCCCCAGCATTTT,CASSQVAGQGDQPQHF
NA,TRBV6-5,NA,TRBJ2-1,TGTGCCAGCAGCCTTACTCGGGGATCCTACAATGAGCAGTTCTTC,CASSLTRGSYNEQFF
NA,TRBV5-4,NA,TRBJ1-2,TGTGCCAGCAGCTTGTCTACAGGGAGTTATGGCTACACCTTC,CASSLSTGSYGYTF
NA,TRBV6-5,NA,TRBJ1-5,TGTGCCAGCAGTCCCCAGGGTTTTGGGGCCCAGCATTTT,CASSPQGFGAQHF
TRBD1,TRBV4-3,NA,TRBJ1-2,TGCGCCAGCAGCCAAAGATCGACAGGGGGCGCAGACTATGGCTACACCTTC,CASSQRSTGGADYGYTF
NA,TRBV27,NA,TRBJ1-2,TGTGCCAGCAGTTTTGGGGGGGTAGGGGGTGGCTACACCTTC,CASSFGGVGGGYTF
NA,TRBV7-2,NA,TRBJ2-7,TGTGCCAGCAGCTTAGAACGGGCCTACGAGCAGTACTTC,CASSLERAYEQYF
TRBD1,TRBV27,few,TRBJ2-7,TGTGCCAGCAGTTTTTCGACAGGGGGAGAGCAGTACTTC,CASSFSTGGEQYF
NA,TRBV10-2,NA,TRBJ1-4,TGCGCCAGCAGTCCCCAGGCACCAACTAATGAAAAACTGTTTTTT,CASSPQAPTNEKLFF
NA,TRBV29-1,NA,TRBJ2-2,TGCAGCGTTGTACGGGGAAACACCGGGGAGCTGTTTTTT,CSVVRGNTGELFF
NA,TRBV30,NA,TRBJ1-1,TGTGCCTGGACTGGGCCCGACACTGAAGCTTTCTTT,CAWTGPDTEAFF
NA,TRBV5-6,NA,TRBJ2-7,TGTGCCAGCAGCTTGACTTCGTACGAGCAGTACTTC,CASSLTSYEQYF
TRBD1,TRBV6-1,NA,TRBJ1-1,TGTGCCAGCAGGGAGACAGGGGTGGCTGAAGCTTTCTTT,CASRETGVAEAFF
TRBD1,TRBV5-1,NA,TRBJ2-7,TGCGCCAGCAGCTTGGAATCAGGGGGCTTCTACGAGCAGTACTTC,CASSLESGGFYEQYF
NA,TRBV25-1,NA,TRBJ1-1,TGTGCCAGCAGTGTAAGCACAGGGATGAACACTGAAGCTTTCTTT,CASSVSTGMNTEAFF
TRBD1,TRBV9,NA,TRBJ1-4,TGTGCCAGCAGTAGACAGGGCCCTAATGAAAAACTGTTTTTT,CASSRQGPNEKLFF
NA,TRBV10-3,NA,TRBJ2-6,TGTGCCATCAGTGAGGAGGCCCTCTCTGGGGCCAACGTCCTGACTTTC,CAISEEALSGANVLTF
NA,TRBV9,NA,TRBJ1-1,TGTGCCAGCAGCCCCCAGTCTCAGACTGAAGCTTTCTTT,CASSPQSQTEAFF
NA,TRBV30,NA,TRBJ1-2,TGTGCCTGGAGCGCCCTTGACAGGTTTAACTATGGCTACACCTTC,CAWSALDRFNYGYTF
NA,TRBV27,once,TRBJ2-2,TGTGCCAGCAGTTTTAATACCGGGGAGCTGTTTTTT,CASSFNTGELFF
TRBD2,TRBV9,NA,TRBJ2-1,TGTGCCAGCAGCTGGACTAGCGGGAGGACGAATGAGCAGTTCTTC,CASSWTSGRTNEQFF
NA,TRBV10-1,NA,TRBJ1-1,TGCGCCAGCAGTGAGGGACAGACCACTGAAGCTTTCTTT,CASSEGQTTEAFF
NA,TRBV27,once,TRBJ1-1,TGTGCCAGCAGTGGCACAGGGTTCACTGAAGCTTTCTTT,CASSGTGFTEAFF
TRBD1,TRBV6-6,NA,TRBJ1-2,TGTGCCAGCAGTAGTTCGGACAGGGCCGACCCTTGGTACACCTTC,CASSSSDRADPWYTF
NA,TRBV9,NA,TRBJ1-3,TGTGCCAGCAGCACCCACAGGTCGCGTCTGGAAAACACCATATATTTT,CASSTHRSRLENTIYF
NA,TRBV4-1,NA,TRBJ1-2,TGCGCCAGCAGCCAATGGCTCAGTAGTGGGGCCCGGGATGGCTACACCTTC,CASSQWLSSGARDGYTF
TRBD1,TRBV7-2,NA,TRBJ2-6,TGTGCCAGCAGGCGTTGGACAGGTTCCACCTCTGGGGCCAACGTCCTGACTTTC,CASRRWTGSTSGANVLTF
NA,TRBV30,NA,TRBJ2-1,TGTGCCTGGAGTGTCTCCCTAGCGCTAGCCGATGAGCAGTTCTTC,CAWSVSLALADEQFF
NA,TRBV19,NA,TRBJ1-2,TGTGCCAGTAGTACTCAGGGAAGCTATGGCTACACCTTC,CASSTQGSYGYTF